This TCR beta chain was sequenced for a study of blood T cells in healthy people across ages. Russia was home to the donors, healthy Caucasian individuals aged roughly 6 to 90. Each donor gave roughly 9.2 milliliters of peripheral blood. The V and J ends lost 1 base and 1 base respectively, with 7 bases between them. The V gene's germline CDR1 is SGHTA and CDR2 FQGNSA. The CDR3 is made up of 14 amino acids. Alongside a J-beta primer mix, a sample-barcoded 5' primer served in a second PCR lasting about 7 to 11 cycles. MiXCR, applied by TCRdb to the 5' RACE reads, yields one record per CDR3 protein. The sample consists of some 670,000 distinct CDR3 sequences, 45% to 60% of them appearing once. This clonotype was detected only a few times.

The sequencing input was blood. This receptor was taken from a woman older than 75 in good health. The chain joins TRBV7-2 to TRBJ1-1, with D unresolved. In DNA, the CDR3 is TGTGCCAGCAGCTTAGGTAGGACGAACACTGAAGCTTTCTTT. It specifies CASSLGRTNTEAFF.